The entry below gives a single T cell receptor beta chain sequence along with its context. Its antigen has not been determined. Libraries were built with 5' RACE. For each TCR library, approximately 3,700 ng of total RNA was used. cDNA was synthesized with SMARTScribe reverse transcriptase in eight separate reactions per sample. During cDNA synthesis, unique molecular identifiers containing a 6-nucleotide sample barcode were introduced by template switching. Amplification of TCRalpha and TCRbeta cDNA involved two nested PCRs of around 16 and 10 cycles, and each PCR was followed by bead purification. Before amplification, cDNA was treated with uracil DNA-glycosylase and purified using the QIAquick PCR purification kit. The second PCR added Illumina TruSeq-compatible adapters along with sample-specific barcodes. TapeStation and Qubit were used to check library quality and concentration, and 4 to 6.5 ng of each library went into the pool. Sequencing of the pooled libraries was done on an Illumina HiSeq2500 single-index Rapid Run using custom sequencing primers and 2 x 100 bp reads. The study's processing was this. MiGEC version 1.2.6 was used for UMI-based consensus assembly, which corrected PCR and sequencing errors. V(D)J alignment, clonotype assembly and CDR3 extraction were performed with MiXCR version 2.1.1. To normalise gene usage, clonotype sharing and MAIT/NKT TCR abundance, the top 1000, 10 000 and 20 000 clonotypes in each sample were analysed. After downsampling to 27 000 UMIs, diversity was calculated as the inverse Simpson index using the vegan R package. Paired Mann-Whitney U tests on discordant twin pairs were used, with Benjamini-Hochberg multiple-testing correction. TCRdb reprocessed the raw reads; every CDR3 protein sequence is a single record, and DNA is not supplied. These V and J calls are TCRdb output, not the study's own analysis. This sample's listing comprises approximately 340,000 distinct CDR3 sequences. The top ten clonotypes cover roughly 2% of the sample.

This entry is derived from a study of monozygotic twins with inflammatory bowel disease (dated by TCRdb to the late 2010s). Notes on the research overall: The full study comprised 28 monozygotic twin pairs: nine German pairs (four IBD-concordant, five IBD-discordant) and 19 IBD-discordant Danish pairs. Each individual had, on average, about 151 000 unique TCRalpha sequences and 181 000 unique TCRbeta sequences available for analysis. The search for disease-associated traits relied mainly on comparing, within discordant pairs, IBD patients with their genetically identical healthy co-twins.

What the work shows at the level of the full study, not this receptor alone: Distinction between different T cell subtypes could not be achieved in the analysis. TCRbeta repertoire diversity, by inverse Simpson index, was decreased in IBD patients compared with their healthy co-twins. No difference in repertoire similarity was observed between concordant and discordant twins, possibly owing to limited statistical power. Because patients received different immunosuppressive treatments, the repertoires may have picked up extra background noise and variability between individuals. The results gave no support for a single strong signal or clonotype linked to IBD. Fewer clonotypes were shared with other individuals by IBD patients than by healthy twins, most markedly in patients showing signs of disease activity.

The CDR3 runs 13 amino acids, cysteine and phenylalanine included. No DNA is given. CDR1 and CDR2 are read off the germline V gene (reference sequence) as GTSNPN and SVGIG. From each donor, a roughly 2.5 ml peripheral blood sample was collected into PAXgene tubes and stored at -80 degrees C. Total RNA was isolated from whole blood with the PAXgene blood miRNA kit on an automated QIAcube, without T cell sorting. Deep TCRalpha and TCRbeta repertoire profiling with unique molecular barcoding was performed on peripheral blood of monozygotic twin pairs concordant or discordant for inflammatory bowel disease. Smoking habits were recorded for all twin pairs, and each individual was classified as a current, former or never smoker.

The sample taken for sequencing was blood. The chain is made from TRBV30 and TRBJ1-2; TCRdb's D gene call, TRBD1, goes unchecked for lack of DNA. This TCR came from a human donor with ulcerative colitis or Crohn's disease, or a healthy co-twin of an affected twin (not recorded which). For the CDR3, the sequence is CAWSVQGGGGYTF.